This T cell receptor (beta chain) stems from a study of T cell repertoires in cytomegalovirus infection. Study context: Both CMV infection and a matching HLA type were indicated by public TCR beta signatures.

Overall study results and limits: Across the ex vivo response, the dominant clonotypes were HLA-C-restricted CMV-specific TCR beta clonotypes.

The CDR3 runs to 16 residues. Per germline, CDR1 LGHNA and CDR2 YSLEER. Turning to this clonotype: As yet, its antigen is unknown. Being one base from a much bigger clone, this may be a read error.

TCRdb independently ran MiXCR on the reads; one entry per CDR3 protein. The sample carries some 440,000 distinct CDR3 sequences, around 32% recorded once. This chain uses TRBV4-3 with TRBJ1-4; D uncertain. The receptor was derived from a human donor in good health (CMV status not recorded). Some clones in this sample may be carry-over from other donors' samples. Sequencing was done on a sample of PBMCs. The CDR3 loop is CASIQDVGWANEKLFF. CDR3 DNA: TGCGCCAGCATCCAAGATGTAGGCTGGGCGAATGAAAAACTGTTTTTT.